The clone carrying this TCR beta chain showed up many times. Its antigen remains unidentified. This likely comes from a read error, as the CDR3 has no conserved phenylalanine or tryptophan at its end. V gave up 3 bases and J gave up 0 bases, with 9 bases separating them. The V gene's germline CDR1 is LNHDA and CDR2 SQIVND (reference sequence). The CDR3 runs to 15 residues. This specimen comes from a study of metastatic and nonmetastatic thyroid tumors. Study-level background: Both malignant and benign thyroid patients supplied peripheral blood and tumor or nodule tissue samples, across which the repertoires of these patients were then compared.

Points from the study as a whole: Reports indicated that malignant thyroid tumors showed significantly higher TCR beta diversity than benign nodules did, in blood and tumor.

Patients had received no treatment of any kind before thyroid surgery. Original handling: Across clinicopathological groups, CDR3 differences served as the basis for building a distant-metastasis classifier for papillary thyroid cancer. TCRdb redid the clone calls on the PCR reads using MiXCR. TCRdb's processing, not the authors' own work, is the source of the V and J calls. The profile shows 15,000 to 20,000 clones, around 30% of them singletons. The chain uses TRBV19 and TRBJ1-5; TRBD1 is a possible D gene (5 bases). The source is a female donor with papillary thyroid cancer or a benign thyroid nodule (not recorded which). Some clones in this sample may be carry-over from other donors' samples. Sequenced material: tumor tissue. This chain's CDR3 is CASSILGDSNQPQHS. The CDR3 DNA reads as TGTGCCAGTAGTATTTTGGGGGATAGCAATCAGCCCCAGCATTCT.